The rows below give T cell receptor beta chains drawn from one sample of a study of cytomegalovirus exposure and HLA in healthy donors. Generated by immunoSEQ multiplex PCR, the TCRdb table keeps only in-frame clones and is missing some. Of around 130,000 clones in the sample, over 75% are singletons; the top ten hold 1.7%. Sequenced material: PBMCs. The receptors were gathered from a boy between 10 and 17 years old in good health and CMV-seronegative. Both conserved end residues are part of each CDR3. Each record gives: D gene, J gene, V gene, clone size, CDR3 length, CDR3 protein, CDR3 DNA. D genes are given only for firm matches. Size is omitted from some rows. Given values are once, few, many or a class for expanded clones.

TRBD1 TRBJ1-2 TRBV5-1 NA 15 CASSLKPDRGYGYTF TGCGCCAGCAGCCTCAAACCAGACAGGGGCTATGGCTACACCTTC
NA TRBJ2-7 TRBV7-9 NA 14 CASSLGQGLREQYF TGTGCCAGCAGCTTGGGTCAGGGGTTAAGGGAGCAGTACTTC
NA TRBJ2-1 TRBV7-2 NA 16 CASSLGRSSSYNEQFF TGTGCCAGCAGCTTAGGGCGGAGCAGCTCCTACAATGAGCAGTTCTTC
TRBD2 TRBJ2-7 TRBV29-1 NA 11 CSVRGGSEQYF TGCAGCGTTAGGGGCGGGAGCGAGCAGTACTTC
TRBD1 TRBJ2-2 TRBV7-3 NA 15 CASSSTGADTGELFF TGTGCCAGCAGCTCTACAGGGGCCGACACCGGGGAGCTGTTTTTT
NA TRBJ1-1 TRBV2 once 17 CASSEALGEWRNTEAFF TGTGCCAGCAGTGAAGCGCTTGGGGAGTGGCGGAACACTGAAGCTTTCTTT
TRBD2 TRBJ2-3 TRBV9 NA 17 CASSVGTSGGSTDTQYF TGTGCCAGCAGCGTAGGGACTAGCGGGGGTAGCACAGATACGCAGTATTTT
NA TRBJ1-4 TRBV5-6 NA 15 CASSLGRVLGEKLFF TGTGCCAGCAGCTTGGGGCGGGTACTGGGTGAAAAACTGTTTTTT
NA TRBJ2-7 TRBV7-2 NA 16 CASSQNPQDSSYEQYF TGTGCCAGCAGCCAAAACCCACAGGACAGCTCCTACGAGCAGTACTTC
TRBD1 TRBJ2-3 TRBV5-4 NA 16 CASSLRQGIFTDTQYF TGTGCCAGCAGCCTCAGACAGGGGATCTTCACAGATACGCAGTATTTT
NA TRBJ2-7 TRBV7-9 NA 14 CASSFPGNSYEQYF TGTGCCAGCAGCTTTCCCGGGAACTCCTACGAGCAGTACTTC
NA TRBJ1-1 TRBV30 NA 12 CAWSVIVPEAFF TGTGCCTGGAGTGTAATAGTTCCCGAAGCTTTCTTT
TRBD1 TRBJ2-3 TRBV5-4 NA 14 CASSTGQGPDTQYF TGTGCCAGCAGCACGGGACAGGGTCCAGATACGCAGTATTTT
NA TRBJ2-3 TRBV5-1 NA 18 CASSFSRDSWGGTDTQYF TGCGCCAGCAGCTTTTCCCGGGACTCCTGGGGGGGCACAGATACGCAGTATTTT
NA TRBJ2-1 TRBV7-9 NA 16 CASTDNPGVSYNEQFF TGTGCCAGCACCGATAACCCAGGCGTGTCCTACAATGAGCAGTTCTTC
TRBD1 TRBJ2-2 TRBV7-2 once 15 CASSRDSLNTGELFF TGTGCCAGCAGCCGGGACAGCCTTAACACCGGGGAGCTGTTTTTT
NA TRBJ1-1 TRBV5-1 NA 13 CASQQVMNTEAFF TGCGCCAGCCAACAGGTCATGAACACTGAAGCTTTCTTT